This T cell receptor beta chain was sequenced for a study of human CD8 memory T cell subsets. Germline V CDR1 and CDR2: MDHEN, SYDVKM. The CDR3 is 16 amino acids. UMI-labeled 5' RACE was used to make TCR beta libraries. TCRdb reanalyzed the 5' RACE reads and collapses them to one entry per CDR3 protein, without DNA. This repertoire comprises around 3,500 distinct CDR3 sequences; its ten largest clones make up about 33%. Enriched by negative magnetic separation, total CD8+ T cells were obtained. Source material: CD8+ T cells from PBMCs. This clonotype originated in a human donor in good health. The rearrangement links TRBV28 to TRBJ1-1; the TCRdb call, TRBD1, lacks DNA for checking. CDR3 in amino acids: CASSSPRRQGSTEAFF.